The entry below describes one T cell receptor (beta chain). No cognate antigen has been identified for it. Base qualities are missing; no much larger clone stands one base away. TCRbeta CDR3 regions were amplified from genomic DNA by means of the immunoSEQ Assay, a bias-controlled multiplex PCR. The authors' pipeline ran thus. The number of nucleated cells in each sample was estimated by amplification of reference gene primers within the assay. To quantify the absolute abundance of each unique TCRbeta CDR3 rearrangement, sequence reads were collapsed and filtered. For each sample, productive Simpson clonality was calculated by taking the square root of Simpson's diversity index across productive rearrangements. The immuneACCESS repertoire file appears here via TCRdb, limited to in-frame rearrangements. These files lack a portion of the clones; in checked studies, under half of the deficit traces to unresolved V genes, and the cause of the others is not known. That table furnishes V, J and clone size, whereas the DNA furnished D and trimming. This sample is represented by 150,000 to 170,000 clones; around 83% of them were singletons. The leading ten clones occupy roughly 29% of the sample.

The collaborating institutions used their own protocols to collect whole blood in K2EDTA tubes. Collaborator samples were shipped for TCRbeta analysis as frozen whole blood, isolated PBMCs, or DNA extracted from either sample type. The data belong to a study of blood T cell repertoires in COVID-19 (dated by TCRdb to 2018 to 2020). Notes on the research overall: Samples covering the acute and convalescent phases of COVID-19 were provided by collaborators in the United States, Italy and Spain. The material from the prospective study consisted of cDNA or gDNA derived from T cells, B-cell-depleted T cells, or PBMCs. Subjects who had been exposed to COVID-19, were actively infected with it, or had recovered from it provided the deeply sampled blood TCRbeta repertoires that made up the dataset. The repertoires were released in a freely available public database meant as a resource for research on the immune response to SARS-CoV-2. The samples were drawn from the first 160 participants of the ongoing ImmuneRACE study and from over a thousand subjects provided by 6 global collaborators. The sample metadata nearly always contained a de-identified subject ID, COVID-19 status, age in years and sex. HLA class I and class II types, where available, came from metadata supplied by the sample provider rather than from assay-based typing. What the authors observed across the whole study: How much clinical and demographic metadata was included differed by source and by participant, and the metadata was provided uncurated.

The clonotype originates from a woman aged 55-75 years with acute or convalescent COVID-19. Material for sequencing was peripheral blood.

The nucleotide sequence reads as follows: TGTGCCAGCAGCCAAGAGACGGGGGGGTCCCCAGATACGCAGTATTTT. Its protein reads: CASSQETGGSPDTQYF. This sequence uses TRBV3-1 (or the pseudogene TRBV3-2) and TRBJ2-3, with TRBD2 matching 8 junction bases. Trimming accounts for 0 bases at V and 4 bases at J, while the number of junction bases matched to no gene is 6. The CDR3, from cysteine to phenylalanine, totals 16 residues. Only the CDR3 DNA stays, 48 bases, in frame from base 1. The germline V gene (reference sequence) supplies CDR1 LGHDT and CDR2 YNNKEL.